Listed here is a single T cell receptor beta chain. The target antigen is unknown. Germline assignment: CDR1 SGHTS and CDR2 YDEGEE. Trimming took 7 bases from V and 2 from J, leaving 10 bases between them. This CDR3 contains 12 residues. The sample is drawn from a study of cytomegalovirus exposure and HLA in healthy donors. These donors, healthy bone marrow donors, were studied. Vbeta (60) and Jbeta (13) primers were used in the PCR. The protocol was immunoSEQ multiplex PCR, while the TCRdb copy is restricted to in-frame clones and leaves out a portion. The sample contains 100,000 to 150,000 clones, about 78% of which appear only once. Study results and limitations: When analyzed later, a missense DCLRE1C variant was found to be linked to TCR beta V- and J-gene trimming. Analyzed later, association rates of TCRs varied across HLA loci, with DRB1 most and HLA-C fewest. Later work found most CMV-associated TCR beta chains apparently HLA-restricted.

The genes are TRBV5-8 and TRBJ2-7; D possibly corresponds to TRBD2 (6 bases). Input material: PBMCs. The receptor comes from a human donor in good health. The CDR3 DNA is TGTGCCAGCCGCGGGACCACCTACGAGCAGTACTTC. Protein sequence: CASRGTTYEQYF.